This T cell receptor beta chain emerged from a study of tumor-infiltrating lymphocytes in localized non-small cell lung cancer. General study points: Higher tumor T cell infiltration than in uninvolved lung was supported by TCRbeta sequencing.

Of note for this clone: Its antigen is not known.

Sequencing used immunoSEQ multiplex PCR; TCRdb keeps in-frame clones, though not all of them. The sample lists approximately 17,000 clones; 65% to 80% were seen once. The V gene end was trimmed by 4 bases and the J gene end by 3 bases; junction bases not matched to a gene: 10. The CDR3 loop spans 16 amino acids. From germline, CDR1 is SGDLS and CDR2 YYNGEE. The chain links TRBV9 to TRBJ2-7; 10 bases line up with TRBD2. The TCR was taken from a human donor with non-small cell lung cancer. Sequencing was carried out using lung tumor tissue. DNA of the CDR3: TGTGCCAGCAGCTTAGGATTAGCGGGAGGCCTCTACGAGCAGTACTTC. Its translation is CASSLGLAGGLYEQYF.